This record looks at one TCR beta chain sequence and its context. The data stem from a study of blood T cell repertoires in COVID-19. Across the whole study: Some COVID-19 samples were acute and others convalescent; all came from the United States, Italy and Spain. Nucleic acid was either cDNA or gDNA, and it came from T cells, B-cell-depleted T cells, or PBMCs.

Repertoires were generated with immunoSEQ multiplex PCR, while TCRdb's copy carries only in-frame clones and drops some. The data show about 480,000 clones, around nine tenths seen once. Germline V lookup: CDR1 MNHEY, CDR2 SMNVEV (reference sequence). The V and J ends lost 5 bases and 0 bases respectively, with 8 bases between them. This CDR3 is built from 15 residues. In Seattle, patients joined the study during active infection and were tracked longitudinally. This sequence originates from a woman in her 50s with COVID-19, enrolled during active disease. This chain joins TRBV27 and TRBJ1-6; D remains ambiguous. Sequenced sample: peripheral blood. This CDR3 reads CASSRRSSYNSPLHF. Here the CDR3 DNA reads TGTGCCAGCAGTCGGAGGAGCTCCTATAATTCACCCCTCCACTTT.